The 2 T cell receptor beta chains reported below all come from one sample, sequenced in a study of shared clonotypes between healthy human individuals. The naive CD8 fraction comprised CD45RO-negative cells positively selected for CCR7 and excluded terminally differentiated effector memory CD45RA+ cells. This table comes from immunoSEQ multiplex PCR, and its TCRdb copy is limited to in-frame clones, with some not included. The table lists about 2.2 million clones, 90% to 95% of them singletons. Material: naive CD8+ T cells from PBMCs. These TCRs come from a man aged 18 to 30 in good health. Some clones in this sample may be carry-over from other donors' samples.

The V gene is TRBV15, the J gene TRBJ2-7; possibly TRBD1 for D (5 bases). There are 13 residues in the CDR3. The germline V gene encodes CDR1 LNHNV and CDR2 YYDKDF (reference sequence). Between the trimmed V and J ends, which lost 5 bases and 6 bases, there was a span of 14 bases. The CDR3 sequence: CATSPWGSGEQYF. The DNA for the CDR3 is TGTGCCACCAGCCCTTGGGGCTCGGGCGAGCAGTACTTC.

The chain recombines TRBV9 with TRBJ1-1; D possibly corresponds to TRBD1 (5 bases). Germline V gene data show CDR1 as SGDLS and CDR2 as YYNGEE. CDR3 length equals 16 residues. V lost 4 bases to trimming and J lost 4 bases, with 20 bases between them. This CDR3 reads CASSPSLGRVITEAFF. CDR3 sequence (DNA): TGTGCCAGCAGCCCGTCGTTAGGCAGGGTGATCACTGAAGCTTTCTTT.